Shown below are 2 T cell receptor beta chains from a single sample sequenced in a study of control samples from healthy donors and cancer patients. This table comes from immunoSEQ multiplex PCR, and its TCRdb copy is limited to in-frame clones, with some not included. Of 95,000 to 110,000 clones in the sample, around 89% were seen once. The sample taken for sequencing was PBMCs. These TCRs come from a man in his sixties with lung cancer.

V and J are TRBV5-1 and TRBJ2-7; 8 nucleotides match TRBD1. J was trimmed by 5 bases and V by 2 bases; bases with no gene match: 6. CDR3 size: 14 residues. Germline V gene lookup returns CDR1 SGHRS and CDR2 YFSETQ. The CDR3 bases are TGCGCCAGCAGCTTAGGACAGGGATGGGACGAGCAGTACGTC. Translation: CASSLGQGWDEQYV.

The V gene is TRBV2, the J gene TRBJ2-7, with D possibly matching TRBD1 (5 bases). CDR1 SNHLY and CDR2 FYNNEI come from the germline V gene. The germline V and J ends were trimmed by 5 bases and 1 base, with 12 bases remaining between them. The CDR3 has 14 amino acids. DNA of the CDR3: TGTGCCAGCAGTATCAGGGTGCGGTCCTACGAGCAGTACTTC. Amino acid sequence: CASSIRVRSYEQYF.